This is a list of T cell receptor beta chains from one sample in a study of beta chain features in type 1 diabetes. Measured with immunoSEQ multiplex PCR; TCRdb has only the in-frame clones, and not every one. Counted here are roughly 230,000 clones, about 9.3% occurring once; the ten biggest clones make up under 0.035%. Material for sequencing was naive CD4+ T cells from blood. The receptors were gathered from a young woman in good health. CDR3s include the opening cysteine and the closing phenylalanine or tryptophan. The order of the fields is clone size, V gene, D gene, J gene, CDR3 DNA, CDR3 protein. A D gene is named only where the DNA matches it firmly. Not every row has a clone size; where given, it reads once, few, many or a size class.

clone size: few; V gene: TRBV6-4; D gene: TRBD1; J gene: TRBJ1-2; CDR3 DNA: TGTGCCAGCAGCCCCTCGACAGGGACCTACTATGGCTACACCTTC; CDR3 protein: CASSPSTGTYYGYTF
clone size: -; V gene: TRBV14; D gene: -; J gene: TRBJ2-7; CDR3 DNA: TGTGCCAGCAGCCCCGACAGGATCTACGAGCAGTACTTC; CDR3 protein: CASSPDRIYEQYF
clone size: -; V gene: TRBV10-3; D gene: TRBD1; J gene: TRBJ1-3; CDR3 DNA: TGTGCCATCAGCTCGGACAGGACCTCTGGAAACACCATATATTTT; CDR3 protein: CAISSDRTSGNTIYF
clone size: -; V gene: TRBV19; D gene: TRBD1; J gene: TRBJ2-7; CDR3 DNA: TGTGCCAGTAGTAGGGACAGGGGGTACGAGCAGTACTTC; CDR3 protein: CASSRDRGYEQYF
clone size: few; V gene: TRBV7-2; D gene: TRBD2; J gene: TRBJ2-2; CDR3 DNA: TGTGCCAGCCGGCCAAGCGGGAGAAGCACCGGGGAGCTGTTTTTT; CDR3 protein: CASRPSGRSTGELFF
clone size: -; V gene: TRBV30; D gene: -; J gene: TRBJ1-1; CDR3 DNA: TGTGCCTACCTACAGGGTGAAGCTTTCTTT; CDR3 protein: CAYLQGEAFF
clone size: few; V gene: TRBV28; D gene: -; J gene: TRBJ1-4; CDR3 DNA: TGTGCCAGCAGCCCCAGGGAAAAACTGTTTTTT; CDR3 protein: CASSPREKLFF
clone size: many; V gene: TRBV18; D gene: -; J gene: TRBJ2-3; CDR3 DNA: TGTGCCAGCTCACCAAGGAGCCTTCTACGGGGTACGCAGTATTTT; CDR3 protein: CASSPRSLLRGTQYF
clone size: few; V gene: TRBV7-9; D gene: -; J gene: TRBJ2-7; CDR3 DNA: TGTGCCAGCAGCTTAGGGGCAGGCGGGACCTACGAGCAGTACTTC; CDR3 protein: CASSLGAGGTYEQYF
clone size: -; V gene: TRBV5-4; D gene: -; J gene: TRBJ2-7; CDR3 DNA: TGTGCCAGCAGGCAGGGCGGGGCCGGAAATTTCTACGAGCAGTACTTC; CDR3 protein: CASRQGGAGNFYEQYF
clone size: -; V gene: TRBV5-1; D gene: TRBD1; J gene: TRBJ1-5; CDR3 DNA: TGCGCCAGCAGCCCCACAGGGGGCGCGGGACAGCCCCAGCATTTT; CDR3 protein: CASSPTGGAGQPQHF
clone size: -; V gene: TRBV9; D gene: TRBD1; J gene: TRBJ1-5; CDR3 DNA: TGTGCCAGCAGCGTAGGAAGGACAGGGGTGGGTCAGCCCCAGCATTTT; CDR3 protein: CASSVGRTGVGQPQHF
clone size: -; V gene: TRBV5-4; D gene: TRBD1; J gene: TRBJ2-5; CDR3 DNA: TGTGCCAGCAGCCGGGACAGTGTCCAAGAGACCCAGTACTTC; CDR3 protein: CASSRDSVQETQYF
clone size: few; V gene: TRBV15; D gene: TRBD2; J gene: TRBJ2-1; CDR3 DNA: TGTGCCACCAGCAGAGAACCGACTAGCTTTGGGTTCTTC; CDR3 protein: CATSREPTSFGFF
clone size: -; V gene: TRBV18; D gene: -; J gene: TRBJ1-6; CDR3 DNA: TGTGCCAGCTCACTACTTGAATCAGGGAATAATTCACCCCTCCACTTT; CDR3 protein: CASSLLESGNNSPLHF
clone size: -; V gene: TRBV2; D gene: TRBD1; J gene: TRBJ1-1; CDR3 DNA: TGTGCCAGCAATACCAGGGGGGACACTGAAGCTTTCTTT; CDR3 protein: CASNTRGDTEAFF
clone size: many; V gene: TRBV30; D gene: -; J gene: TRBJ2-1; CDR3 DNA: TGTGCCTGGGTGCTAGGCACATCGGGTTTTGGGCAGTTCTTC; CDR3 protein: CAWVLGTSGFGQFF
clone size: -; V gene: TRBV4-1; D gene: -; J gene: TRBJ2-2; CDR3 DNA: TGCGCCAGCAGCCAAGACCTGGACAGCGCGAACACCGGGGAGCTGTTTTTT; CDR3 protein: CASSQDLDSANTGELFF
clone size: -; V gene: TRBV13; D gene: TRBD2; J gene: TRBJ2-7; CDR3 DNA: TGTGCCAGCAGCCGGACTAGCGCCTCCTACGAGCAGTACTTC; CDR3 protein: CASSRTSASYEQYF
clone size: -; V gene: TRBV18; D gene: TRBD1; J gene: TRBJ1-4; CDR3 DNA: TGTGCCAGCTCACCACAACAGGGGGCAATTGAAAAACTGTTTTTT; CDR3 protein: CASSPQQGAIEKLFF
clone size: -; V gene: TRBV6-6; D gene: -; J gene: TRBJ2-1; CDR3 DNA: TGTGCCAGCAGCCGTCGAGGGCCCAGCTACAATGAGCAGTTCTTC; CDR3 protein: CASSRRGPSYNEQFF
clone size: few; V gene: TRBV28; D gene: TRBD1; J gene: TRBJ1-6; CDR3 DNA: TGTGCCAGCAGTTCAGGACAGGGCAATTCACCCCTCCACTTT; CDR3 protein: CASSSGQGNSPLHF
clone size: -; V gene: TRBV7-8; D gene: -; J gene: TRBJ2-3; CDR3 DNA: TGTGCCAGCAGCTTGAGGACAGATACGCAGTATTTT; CDR3 protein: CASSLRTDTQYF
clone size: few; V gene: TRBV2; D gene: TRBD1; J gene: TRBJ1-2; CDR3 DNA: TGTGCCAGCAGAGAGACAGGGCCCTATGGCTACACCTTC; CDR3 protein: CASRETGPYGYTF
clone size: -; V gene: TRBV5-4; D gene: -; J gene: TRBJ2-3; CDR3 DNA: TGTGCCAGCAGCTTGGACTCCCCGGATACGCAGTATTTT; CDR3 protein: CASSLDSPDTQYF
clone size: few; V gene: TRBV18; D gene: -; J gene: TRBJ2-7; CDR3 DNA: TGTGCCAGCTCACCACGGGCCGGGGAAGGCGAGCAGTACTTC; CDR3 protein: CASSPRAGEGEQYF
clone size: -; V gene: TRBV6-5; D gene: TRBD1; J gene: TRBJ1-2; CDR3 DNA: TGTGCCACCGCCCTAGACCTTACAGGGGATGGCTACACCTTC; CDR3 protein: CATALDLTGDGYTF
clone size: many; V gene: TRBV7-2; D gene: TRBD1; J gene: TRBJ2-1; CDR3 DNA: TGTGCCAGCAGCTTAACGGGGACAGCAAATGAGCAGTTCTTC; CDR3 protein: CASSLTGTANEQFF
clone size: -; V gene: TRBV7-9; D gene: TRBD1; J gene: TRBJ1-1; CDR3 DNA: TGTGCCAGCAGCTTAGTTTCCAGGGACAGAGGGGGGATCACTGAAGCTTTCTTT; CDR3 protein: CASSLVSRDRGGITEAFF
clone size: -; V gene: TRBV29-1; D gene: -; J gene: TRBJ1-4; CDR3 DNA: TGCAGCGTTGTCGGAGGGTCTAATGAAAAACTGTTTTTT; CDR3 protein: CSVVGGSNEKLFF
clone size: -; V gene: TRBV18; D gene: -; J gene: TRBJ2-1; CDR3 DNA: TGTGCCAGCTCACTTAGCGAGATAACCTACAATGAGCAGTTCTTC; CDR3 protein: CASSLSEITYNEQFF
clone size: -; V gene: TRBV21-1; D gene: -; J gene: TRBJ1-5; CDR3 DNA: TGTGCCAGCAGCAATTATACAGGGGGCAATCAGCCCCAGCATTTT; CDR3 protein: CASSNYTGGNQPQHF
clone size: few; V gene: TRBV28; D gene: TRBD1; J gene: TRBJ2-5; CDR3 DNA: TGTGCCAGTACGACACCCCTAGGGGGCACGGAGACCCAGTACTTC; CDR3 protein: CASTTPLGGTETQYF
clone size: -; V gene: TRBV2; D gene: -; J gene: TRBJ1-5; CDR3 DNA: TGTGCCAGCAGTGATGCAGATCGATTTCAGCCCCAGCATTTT; CDR3 protein: CASSDADRFQPQHF